Listed here is a single TCR beta chain. This record belongs to a study of blood T cell repertoires in COVID-19. Across the study: PBMCs, B-cell-depleted T cells, or T cells were the source of the cDNA or gDNA that made up the material.

Profiling relied on immunoSEQ multiplex PCR, and the TCRdb table lists in-frame clones only, not all of them. The sample comprises about 350,000 clones, approximately 89% of which are singletons, and 3% to 4% rests with the top ten. There are 16 residues in the CDR3. Germline CDR1 reads SGHRS; CDR2 reads YFSETQ. After removal of 1 base from V and 0 bases from J, the junction contained 3 bases not matched to a gene. The V and J genes are TRBV5-1 and TRBJ2-1; 8 bases align to TRBD1. The clonotype originates from a woman in her sixties or seventies with COVID-19, enrolled during active disease. The sequenced sample consisted of peripheral blood. The CDR3 sequence is CASSLSQGASYNEQFF. The DNA of the CDR3 is TGCGCCAGCAGCTTGAGCCAGGGGGCCTCCTACAATGAGCAGTTCTTC.